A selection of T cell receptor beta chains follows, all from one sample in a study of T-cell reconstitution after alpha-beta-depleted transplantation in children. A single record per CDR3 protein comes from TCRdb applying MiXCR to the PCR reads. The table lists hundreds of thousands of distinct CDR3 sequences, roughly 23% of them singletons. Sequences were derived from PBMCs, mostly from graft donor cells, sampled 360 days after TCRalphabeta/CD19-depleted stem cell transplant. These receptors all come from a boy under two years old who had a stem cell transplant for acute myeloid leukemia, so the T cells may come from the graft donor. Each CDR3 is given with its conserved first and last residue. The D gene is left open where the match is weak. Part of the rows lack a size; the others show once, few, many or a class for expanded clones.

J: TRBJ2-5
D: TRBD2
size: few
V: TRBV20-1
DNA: TGCAGTGCTAGTCAGACTAGCGGGTTGAAGACCCAGTACTTC
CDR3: CSASQTSGLKTQYF

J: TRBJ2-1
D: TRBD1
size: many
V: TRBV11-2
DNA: TGTGCCAGCAGCTTCCCCCGGGGACAGCCTTCCTACAATGAGCAGTTCTTC
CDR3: CASSFPRGQPSYNEQFF

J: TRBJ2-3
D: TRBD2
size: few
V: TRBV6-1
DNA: TGTGCCAGCAGCCGCCCCGGACTAGCGGGGTACACAGATACGCAGTATTTT
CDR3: CASSRPGLAGYTDTQYF

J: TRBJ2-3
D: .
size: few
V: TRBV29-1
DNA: TGCAGCGTGGGACTTCCCAGGGGGTCCACAGATACGCAGTATTTT
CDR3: CSVGLPRGSTDTQYF

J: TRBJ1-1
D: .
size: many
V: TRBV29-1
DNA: TGCAGCGTTGATAGAGGGAGGGGCGAAGCTTTCTTT
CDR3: CSVDRGRGEAFF

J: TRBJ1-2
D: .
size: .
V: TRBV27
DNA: TGTGCCAGCAGTTTATTGGGATCCTATGGCTACACCTTC
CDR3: CASSLLGSYGYTF

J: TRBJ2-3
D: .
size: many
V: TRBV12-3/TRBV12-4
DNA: TGTGCCAGCAGTTTATTATGGCGCGTGGCGGGTAGCACAGATACGCAGTATTTT
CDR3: CASSLLWRVAGSTDTQYF

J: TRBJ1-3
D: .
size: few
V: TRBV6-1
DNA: TGTGCCAGCAGGCGAATTTTGAACTCTGGAAACACCATATATTTT
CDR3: CASRRILNSGNTIYF

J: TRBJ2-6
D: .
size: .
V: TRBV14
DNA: TGTGCCAGCAGTCAGCATTTCCCCCCCGGGGCCAACGTCCTGACTTTC
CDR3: CASSQHFPPGANVLTF

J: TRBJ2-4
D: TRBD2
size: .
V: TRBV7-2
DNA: TGTGCCAGCAGCTTATTACTGGGAGGGAAAAACATTCAGTACTTC
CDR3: CASSLLLGGKNIQYF

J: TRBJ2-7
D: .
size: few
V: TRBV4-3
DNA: TGCGCCAGCAGCCAAGATTGGCAGAAGTCCTACGAGCAGTACTTC
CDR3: CASSQDWQKSYEQYF